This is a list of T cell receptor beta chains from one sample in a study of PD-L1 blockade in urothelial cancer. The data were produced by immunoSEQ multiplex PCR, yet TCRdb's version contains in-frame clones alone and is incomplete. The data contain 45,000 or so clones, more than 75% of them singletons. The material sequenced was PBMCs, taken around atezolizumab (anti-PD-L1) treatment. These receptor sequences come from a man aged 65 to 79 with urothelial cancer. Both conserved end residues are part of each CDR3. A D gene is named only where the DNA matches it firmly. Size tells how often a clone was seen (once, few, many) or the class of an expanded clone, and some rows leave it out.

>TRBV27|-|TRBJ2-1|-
CASSSQTGLGQFF
TGTGCCAGCAGTTCCCAGACAGGACTGGGCCAGTTCTTC
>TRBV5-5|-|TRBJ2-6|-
CASSLGPGTGANVLTF
TGTGCCAGCAGCTTGGGTCCAGGGACTGGGGCCAACGTCCTGACTTTC
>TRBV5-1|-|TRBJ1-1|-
CASSLAGGAEAFF
TGCGCCAGCAGCTTGGCCGGGGGAGCTGAAGCTTTCTTT
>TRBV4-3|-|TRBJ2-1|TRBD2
CASSQDSGLAGAGEQFF
TGCGCCAGCAGCCAAGATAGTGGCCTAGCGGGAGCTGGTGAGCAGTTCTTC
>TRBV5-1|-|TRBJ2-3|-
CASHRSSGSTDTQYF
TGCGCCAGTCACCGGAGCAGCGGGAGCACAGATACGCAGTATTTT
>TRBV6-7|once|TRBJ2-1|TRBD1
CASSYPDRERGSYNEQFF
TGTGCCAGCAGTTACCCGGACAGGGAACGAGGGTCCTACAATGAGCAGTTCTTC
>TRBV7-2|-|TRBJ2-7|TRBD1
CASSQPSGGAEQYF
TGTGCCAGCAGCCAGCCGTCAGGGGGCGCCGAGCAGTACTTC
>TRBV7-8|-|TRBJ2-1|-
CASSLASGGQFF
TGTGCCAGCAGCTTAGCGTCCGGTGGGCAGTTCTTC
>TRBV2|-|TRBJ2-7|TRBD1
CASSVGPGQGSYEQYF
TGTGCCAGCAGTGTAGGGCCGGGACAGGGGTCCTACGAGCAGTACTTC
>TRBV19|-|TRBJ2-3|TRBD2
CATRAGGGTDTQYF
TGTGCTACCAGGGCGGGAGGAGGCACAGATACGCAGTATTTT
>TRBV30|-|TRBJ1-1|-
CAWSRFTEAFF
TGTGCCTGGAGTCGGTTCACTGAAGCTTTCTTT
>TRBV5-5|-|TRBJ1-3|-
CASSLSPGQNTIYF
TGTGCCAGCAGCTTGTCGCCAGGCCAAAACACCATATATTTT
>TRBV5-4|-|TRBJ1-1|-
CASSGPGREKNTEAFF
TGTGCCAGCAGCGGTCCCGGGAGAGAGAAGAACACTGAAGCTTTCTTT
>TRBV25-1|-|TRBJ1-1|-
CASSKLGMNTEAFF
TGTGCCAGCAGTAAGTTGGGCATGAACACTGAAGCTTTCTTT
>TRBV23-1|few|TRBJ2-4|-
CASSHLGVKNIQYF
TGCGCCAGCAGTCACCTCGGTGTCAAAAACATTCAGTACTTC
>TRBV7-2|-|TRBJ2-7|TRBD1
CASSARQGEHYEQYF
TGTGCCAGCAGCGCACGACAGGGAGAGCACTACGAGCAGTACTTC
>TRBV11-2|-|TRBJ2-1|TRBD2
CASSRTSGTNEQFF
TGTGCCAGCAGCAGGACTAGCGGGACGAATGAGCAGTTCTTC
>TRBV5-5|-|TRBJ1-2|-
CASSIGTGLLNYGYTF
TGTGCCAGCAGCATCGGAACGGGACTCCTCAACTATGGCTACACCTTC
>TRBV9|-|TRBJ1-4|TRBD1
CASSLGTGANEKLFF
TGTGCCAGCAGCCTCGGGACAGGTGCTAATGAAAAACTGTTTTTT
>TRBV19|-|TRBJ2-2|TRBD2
CASEKRGAGYTGELFF
TGTGCCAGCGAAAAGCGGGGGGCGGGATACACCGGGGAGCTGTTTTTT
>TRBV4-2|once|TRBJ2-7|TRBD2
CASSQGASGPYEQYF
TGTGCCAGCAGCCAAGGGGCTAGCGGGCCCTACGAGCAGTACTTC
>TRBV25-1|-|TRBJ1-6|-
CASSLGGNSPLHF
TGTGCCAGCAGTTTGGGAGGTAATTCACCCCTCCACTTT
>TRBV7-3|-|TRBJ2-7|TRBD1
CASSLGGTGDYEQYF
TGTGCCAGCAGCTTAGGCGGGACAGGGGATTACGAGCAGTACTTC
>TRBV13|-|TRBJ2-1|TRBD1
CASSSVRQGSYNEQFF
TGTGCCAGCAGCTCTGTAAGACAGGGATCCTACAATGAGCAGTTCTTC
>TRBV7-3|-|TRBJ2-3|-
CASSLLRSERTAGGRDTQYF
TGTGCCAGCAGCTTGCTGAGAAGTGAGCGAACCGCCGGGGGTAGAGATACGCAGTATTTT
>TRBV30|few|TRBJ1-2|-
CAWGGTGKANYGYTF
TGTGCCTGGGGAGGTACAGGGAAAGCCAACTATGGCTACACCTTC
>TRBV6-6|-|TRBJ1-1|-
CASSAEGLTEAFF
TGTGCCAGCAGTGCGGAGGGCTTGACTGAAGCTTTCTTT
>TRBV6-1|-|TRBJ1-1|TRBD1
CAMGQLLNTEAFF
TGTGCCATGGGACAGCTCTTGAACACTGAAGCTTTCTTT
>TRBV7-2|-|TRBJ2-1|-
CASSPLLAGSSYNEQFF
TGTGCCAGCAGCCCACTACTCGCGGGTAGCTCCTACAATGAGCAGTTCTTC
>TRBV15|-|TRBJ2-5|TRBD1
CATSRGTGLYQETQYF
TGTGCCACCAGCAGAGGGACAGGGCTTTACCAAGAGACCCAGTACTTC
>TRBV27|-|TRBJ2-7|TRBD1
CASRADRGRYEQYF
TGTGCCAGCAGAGCAGACAGGGGGAGGTACGAGCAGTACTTC
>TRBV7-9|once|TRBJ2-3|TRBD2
CASSSRWTSGRGDTQYF
TGTGCCAGCAGCTCAAGATGGACTAGCGGGCGGGGAGATACGCAGTATTTT
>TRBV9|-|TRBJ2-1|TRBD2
CASSVASGGIEQFF
TGTGCCAGCAGCGTAGCCAGCGGGGGGATAGAGCAGTTCTTC
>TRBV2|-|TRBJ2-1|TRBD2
CAGIRERESEQFF
TGTGCCGGAATCAGGGAGCGGGAGTCTGAGCAGTTCTTC
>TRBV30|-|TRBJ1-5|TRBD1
CAWGHRGYQPQHF
TGTGCCTGGGGGCACAGGGGGTATCAGCCCCAGCATTTT
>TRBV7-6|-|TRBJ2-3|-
CASSPSEGTQYF
TGTGCCAGCAGCCCCTCGGAGGGTACGCAGTATTTT
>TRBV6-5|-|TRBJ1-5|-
CASRTVNQPQHF
TGTGCCAGCAGAACAGTGAATCAGCCCCAGCATTTT
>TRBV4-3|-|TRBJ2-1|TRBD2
CASSRAGGSYNEQFF
TGCGCCAGCAGCCGAGCGGGAGGCTCCTACAATGAGCAGTTCTTC
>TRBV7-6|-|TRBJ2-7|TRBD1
CASSGDRAAAEQYF
TGTGCCAGCAGCGGAGACAGGGCGGCTGCCGAGCAGTACTTC
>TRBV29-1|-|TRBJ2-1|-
CSVASRQNEQFF
TGCAGCGTTGCCTCCAGACAGAATGAGCAGTTCTTC
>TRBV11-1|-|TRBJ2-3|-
CASSSPRASTDTQYF
TGTGCCAGCAGCTCCCCGCGGGCTAGCACAGATACGCAGTATTTT
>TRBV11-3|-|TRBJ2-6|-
CASSLTAGANVLTF
TGTGCCAGCAGCTTAACGGCTGGGGCCAACGTCCTGACTTTC
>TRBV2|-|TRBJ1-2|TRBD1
CASRDTGGSYGYTF
TGTGCCAGCAGGGATACAGGGGGTTCCTATGGCTACACCTTC
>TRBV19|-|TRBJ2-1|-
CASSPGTIPEQFF
TGTGCCAGTAGTCCGGGGACAATTCCTGAGCAGTTCTTC
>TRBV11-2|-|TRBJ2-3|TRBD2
CASSLGASGRTDTQYF
TGTGCCAGCAGCTTAGGAGCTAGCGGGAGAACAGATACGCAGTATTTT
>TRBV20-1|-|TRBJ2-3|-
CSGQVGDTQYF
TGCAGTGGCCAGGTCGGAGATACGCAGTATTTT
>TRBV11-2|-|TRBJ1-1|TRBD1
CASSPGGWVTEAFF
TGTGCCAGCAGCCCAGGGGGCTGGGTCACTGAAGCTTTCTTT
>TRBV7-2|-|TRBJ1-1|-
CASSLILQTEAFF
TGTGCCAGCAGCTTAATTCTCCAGACTGAAGCTTTCTTT
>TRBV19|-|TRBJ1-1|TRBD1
CASRAKPGGKNTEAFF
TGTGCCAGTAGGGCAAAACCAGGGGGCAAGAACACTGAAGCTTTCTTT
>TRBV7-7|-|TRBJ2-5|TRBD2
CASSPTSGGQGGKTQYF
TGTGCCAGCAGCCCAACTAGCGGGGGGCAGGGGGGCAAGACCCAGTACTTC
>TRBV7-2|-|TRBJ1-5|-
CASSPRVGAGNQPQHF
TGTGCCAGCAGCCCCCGGGTGGGTGCCGGCAATCAGCCCCAGCATTTT
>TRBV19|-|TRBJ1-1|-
CASSTIRQVRTEAFF
TGTGCCAGTAGTACCATTCGACAGGTGAGGACTGAAGCTTTCTTT
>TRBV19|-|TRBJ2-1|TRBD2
CASIPGGHNEQFF
TGTGCCAGTATACCGGGGGGGCACAATGAGCAGTTCTTC
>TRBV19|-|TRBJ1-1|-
CASTAGVPLGSTEAFF
TGTGCCAGTACCGCAGGGGTGCCTTTAGGTAGCACTGAAGCTTTCTTT
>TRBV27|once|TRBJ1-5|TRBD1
CASSLSGRGRDQPQHF
TGTGCCAGCAGTTTATCGGGCAGGGGGCGCGATCAGCCCCAGCATTTT
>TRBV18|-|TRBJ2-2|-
CASSPQNTGELFF
TGTGCCAGCTCACCCCAGAACACCGGGGAGCTGTTTTTT
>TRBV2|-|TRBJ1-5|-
CASSPGGSQPQHF
TGTGCCAGCAGTCCTGGAGGAAGTCAGCCCCAGCATTTT